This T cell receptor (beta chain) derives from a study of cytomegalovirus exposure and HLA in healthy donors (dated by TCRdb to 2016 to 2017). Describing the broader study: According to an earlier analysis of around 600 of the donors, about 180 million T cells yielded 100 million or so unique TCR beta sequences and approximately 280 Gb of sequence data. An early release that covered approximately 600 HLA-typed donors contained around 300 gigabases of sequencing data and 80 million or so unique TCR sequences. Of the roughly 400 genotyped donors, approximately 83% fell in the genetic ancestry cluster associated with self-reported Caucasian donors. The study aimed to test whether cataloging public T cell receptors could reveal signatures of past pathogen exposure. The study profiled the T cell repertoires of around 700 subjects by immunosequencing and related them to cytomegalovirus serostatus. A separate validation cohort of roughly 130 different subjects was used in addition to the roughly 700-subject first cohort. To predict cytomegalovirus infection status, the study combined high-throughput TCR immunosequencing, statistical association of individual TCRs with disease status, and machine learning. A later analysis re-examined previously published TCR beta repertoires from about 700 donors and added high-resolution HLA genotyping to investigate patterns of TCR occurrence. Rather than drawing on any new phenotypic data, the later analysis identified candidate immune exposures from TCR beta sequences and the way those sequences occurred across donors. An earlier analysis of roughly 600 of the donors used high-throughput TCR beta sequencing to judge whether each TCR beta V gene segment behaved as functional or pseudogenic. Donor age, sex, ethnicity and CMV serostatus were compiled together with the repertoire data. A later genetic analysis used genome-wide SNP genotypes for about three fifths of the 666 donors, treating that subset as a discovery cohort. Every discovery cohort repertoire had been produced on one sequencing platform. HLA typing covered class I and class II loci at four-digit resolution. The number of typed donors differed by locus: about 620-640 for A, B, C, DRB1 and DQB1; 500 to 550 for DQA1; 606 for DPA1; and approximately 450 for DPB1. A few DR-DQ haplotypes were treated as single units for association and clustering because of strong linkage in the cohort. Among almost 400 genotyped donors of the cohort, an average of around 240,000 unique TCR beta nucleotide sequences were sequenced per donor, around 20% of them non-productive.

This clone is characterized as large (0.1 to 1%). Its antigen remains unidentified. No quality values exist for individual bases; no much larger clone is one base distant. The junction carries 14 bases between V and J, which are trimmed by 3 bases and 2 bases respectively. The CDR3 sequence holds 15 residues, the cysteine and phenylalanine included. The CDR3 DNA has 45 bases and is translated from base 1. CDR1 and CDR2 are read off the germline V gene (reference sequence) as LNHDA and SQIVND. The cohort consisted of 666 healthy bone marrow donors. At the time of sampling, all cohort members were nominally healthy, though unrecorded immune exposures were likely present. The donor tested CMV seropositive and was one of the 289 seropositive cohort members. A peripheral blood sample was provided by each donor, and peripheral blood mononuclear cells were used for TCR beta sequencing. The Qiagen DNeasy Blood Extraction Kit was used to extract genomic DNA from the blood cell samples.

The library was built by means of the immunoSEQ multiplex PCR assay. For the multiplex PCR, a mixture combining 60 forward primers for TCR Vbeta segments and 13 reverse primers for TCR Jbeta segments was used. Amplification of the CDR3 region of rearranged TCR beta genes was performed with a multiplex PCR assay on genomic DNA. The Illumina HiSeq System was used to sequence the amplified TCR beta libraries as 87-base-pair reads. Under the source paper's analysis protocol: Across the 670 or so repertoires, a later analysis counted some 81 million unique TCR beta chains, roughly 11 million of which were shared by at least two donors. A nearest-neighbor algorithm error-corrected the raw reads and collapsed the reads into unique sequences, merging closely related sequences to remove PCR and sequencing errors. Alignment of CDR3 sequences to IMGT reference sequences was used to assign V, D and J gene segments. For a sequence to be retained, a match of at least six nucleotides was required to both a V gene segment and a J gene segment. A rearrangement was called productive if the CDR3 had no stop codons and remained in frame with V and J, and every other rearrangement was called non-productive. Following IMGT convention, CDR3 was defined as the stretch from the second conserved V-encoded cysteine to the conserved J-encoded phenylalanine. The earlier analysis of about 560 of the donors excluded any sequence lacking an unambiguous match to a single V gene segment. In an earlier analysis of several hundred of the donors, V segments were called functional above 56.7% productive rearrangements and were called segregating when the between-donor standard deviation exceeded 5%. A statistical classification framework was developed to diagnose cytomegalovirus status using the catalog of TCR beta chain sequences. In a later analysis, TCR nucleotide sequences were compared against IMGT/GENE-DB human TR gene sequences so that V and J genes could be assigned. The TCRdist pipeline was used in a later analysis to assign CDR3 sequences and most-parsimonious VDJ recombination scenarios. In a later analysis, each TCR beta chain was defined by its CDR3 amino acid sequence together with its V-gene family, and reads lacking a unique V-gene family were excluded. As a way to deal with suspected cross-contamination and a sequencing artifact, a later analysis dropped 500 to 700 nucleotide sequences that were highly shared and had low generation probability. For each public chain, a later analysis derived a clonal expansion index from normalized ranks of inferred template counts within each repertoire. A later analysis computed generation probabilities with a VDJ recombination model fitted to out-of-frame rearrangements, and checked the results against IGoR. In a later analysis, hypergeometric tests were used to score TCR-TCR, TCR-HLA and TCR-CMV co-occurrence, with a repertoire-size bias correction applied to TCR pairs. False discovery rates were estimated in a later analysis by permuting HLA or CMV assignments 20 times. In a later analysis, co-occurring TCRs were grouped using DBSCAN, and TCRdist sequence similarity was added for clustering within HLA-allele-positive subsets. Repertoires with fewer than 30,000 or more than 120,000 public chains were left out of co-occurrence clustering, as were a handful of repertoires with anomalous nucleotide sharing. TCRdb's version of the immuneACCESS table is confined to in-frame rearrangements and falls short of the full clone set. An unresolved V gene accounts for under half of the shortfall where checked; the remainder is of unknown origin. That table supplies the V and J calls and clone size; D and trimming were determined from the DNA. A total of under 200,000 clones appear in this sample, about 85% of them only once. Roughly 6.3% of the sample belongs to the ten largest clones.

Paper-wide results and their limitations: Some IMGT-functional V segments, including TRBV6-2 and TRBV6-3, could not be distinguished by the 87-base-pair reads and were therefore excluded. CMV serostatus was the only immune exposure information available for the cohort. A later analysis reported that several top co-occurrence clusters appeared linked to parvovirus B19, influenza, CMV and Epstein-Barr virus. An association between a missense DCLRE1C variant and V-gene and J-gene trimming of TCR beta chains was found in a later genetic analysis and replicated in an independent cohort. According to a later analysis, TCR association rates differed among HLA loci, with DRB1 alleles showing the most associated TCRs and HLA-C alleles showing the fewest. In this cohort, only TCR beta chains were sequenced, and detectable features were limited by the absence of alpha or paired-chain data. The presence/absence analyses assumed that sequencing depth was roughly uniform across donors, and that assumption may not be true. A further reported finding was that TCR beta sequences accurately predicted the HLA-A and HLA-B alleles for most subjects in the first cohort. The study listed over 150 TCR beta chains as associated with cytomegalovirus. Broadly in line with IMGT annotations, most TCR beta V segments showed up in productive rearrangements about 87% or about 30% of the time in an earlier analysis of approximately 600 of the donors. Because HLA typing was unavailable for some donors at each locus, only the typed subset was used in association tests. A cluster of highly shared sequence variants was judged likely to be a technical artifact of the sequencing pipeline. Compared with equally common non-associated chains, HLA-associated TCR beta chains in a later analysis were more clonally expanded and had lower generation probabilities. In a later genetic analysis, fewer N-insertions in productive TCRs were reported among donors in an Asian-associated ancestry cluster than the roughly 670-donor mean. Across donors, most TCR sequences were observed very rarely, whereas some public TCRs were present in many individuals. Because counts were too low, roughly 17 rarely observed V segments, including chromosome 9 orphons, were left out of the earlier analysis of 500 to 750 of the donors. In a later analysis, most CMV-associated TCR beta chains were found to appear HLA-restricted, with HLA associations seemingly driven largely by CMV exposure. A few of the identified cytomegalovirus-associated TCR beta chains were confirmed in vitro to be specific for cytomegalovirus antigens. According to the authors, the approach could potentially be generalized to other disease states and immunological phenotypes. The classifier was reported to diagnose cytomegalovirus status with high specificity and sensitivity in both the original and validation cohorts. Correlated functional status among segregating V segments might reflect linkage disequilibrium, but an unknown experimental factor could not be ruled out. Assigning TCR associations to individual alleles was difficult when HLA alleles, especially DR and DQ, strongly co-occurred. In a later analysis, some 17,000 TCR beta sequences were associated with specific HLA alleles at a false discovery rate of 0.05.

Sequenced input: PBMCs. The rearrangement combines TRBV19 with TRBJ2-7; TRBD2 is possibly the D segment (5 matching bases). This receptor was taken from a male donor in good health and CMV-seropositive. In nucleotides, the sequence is TGTGCCAGTAGTATTGGCTTCGGGGTTACCTACGAGCAGTACTTC. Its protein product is CASSIGFGVTYEQYF. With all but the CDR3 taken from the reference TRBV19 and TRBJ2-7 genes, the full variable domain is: DGGITQSPKYLFRKEGQNVTLSCEQNLNHDAMYWYRQDPGQGLRLIYYSQIVNDFQKGDIAEGYSVSREKKESFPLTVTSAQKNPTAFYLCASSIGFGVTYEQYFGPGTRLTVT.